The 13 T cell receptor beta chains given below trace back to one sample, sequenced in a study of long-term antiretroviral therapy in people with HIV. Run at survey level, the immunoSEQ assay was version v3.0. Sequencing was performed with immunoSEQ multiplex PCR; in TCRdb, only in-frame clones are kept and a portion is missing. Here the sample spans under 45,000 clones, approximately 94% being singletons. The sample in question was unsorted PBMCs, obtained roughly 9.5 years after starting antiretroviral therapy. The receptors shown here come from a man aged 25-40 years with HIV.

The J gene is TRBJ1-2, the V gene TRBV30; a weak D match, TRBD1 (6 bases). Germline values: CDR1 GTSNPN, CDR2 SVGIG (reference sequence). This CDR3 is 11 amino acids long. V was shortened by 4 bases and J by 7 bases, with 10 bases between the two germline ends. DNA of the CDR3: TGTGCCTGGAATGGGGGCGGTGGCTACACCTTC. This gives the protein CAWNGGGGYTF.

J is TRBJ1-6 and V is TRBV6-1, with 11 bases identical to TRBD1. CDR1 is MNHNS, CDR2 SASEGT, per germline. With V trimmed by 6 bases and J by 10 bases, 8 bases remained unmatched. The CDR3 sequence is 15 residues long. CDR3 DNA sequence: TGTGCCAGCAGCGAACGAGGACAGGGGGCATCACCCCTCCACTTT. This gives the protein CASSERGQGASPLHF.

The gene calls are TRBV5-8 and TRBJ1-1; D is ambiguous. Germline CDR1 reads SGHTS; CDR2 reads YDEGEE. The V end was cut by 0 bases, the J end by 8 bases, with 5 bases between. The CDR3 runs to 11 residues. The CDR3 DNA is TGTGCCAGCAGCTTGGTAGGAGAAGCTTTCTTT. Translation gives CASSLVGEAFF.

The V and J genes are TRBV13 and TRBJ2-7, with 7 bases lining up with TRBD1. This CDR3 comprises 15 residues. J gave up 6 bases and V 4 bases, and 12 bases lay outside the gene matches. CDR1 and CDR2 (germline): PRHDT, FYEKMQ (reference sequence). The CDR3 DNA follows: TGTGCCAGCAGCTCTGGCAAGGGGGCATGGGGCGAGCAGTACTTC. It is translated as CASSSGKGAWGEQYF.

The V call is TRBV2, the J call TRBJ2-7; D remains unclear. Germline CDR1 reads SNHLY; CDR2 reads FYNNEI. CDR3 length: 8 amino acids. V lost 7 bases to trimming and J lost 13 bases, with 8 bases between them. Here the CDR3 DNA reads TGTGCCAGCAACGGTGAATACGTC. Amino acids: CASNGEYV.

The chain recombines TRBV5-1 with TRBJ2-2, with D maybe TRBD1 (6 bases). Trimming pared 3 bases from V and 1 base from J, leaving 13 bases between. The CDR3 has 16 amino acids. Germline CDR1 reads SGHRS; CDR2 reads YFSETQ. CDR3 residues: CASSSPRQENTGELFF. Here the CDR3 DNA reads TGCGCCAGCAGCTCACCCCGACAGGAGAACACCGGGGAGCTGTTTTTT.

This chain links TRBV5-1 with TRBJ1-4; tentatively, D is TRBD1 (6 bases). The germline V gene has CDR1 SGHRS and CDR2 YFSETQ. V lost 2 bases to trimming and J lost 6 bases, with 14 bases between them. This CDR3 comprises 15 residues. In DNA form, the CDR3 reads TGCGCCAGCAGCTTAGAAACAGGGACCGATGAAAAACTGTTTTTT. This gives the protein CASSLETGTDEKLFF. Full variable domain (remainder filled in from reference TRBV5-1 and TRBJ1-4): KAGVTQTPRYLIKTRGQQVTLSCSPISGHRSVSWYQQTPGQGLQFLFEYFSETQRNKGNFPGRFSGRQFSNSRSEMNVSTLELGDSALYLCASSLETGTDEKLFFGSGTQLSVL.

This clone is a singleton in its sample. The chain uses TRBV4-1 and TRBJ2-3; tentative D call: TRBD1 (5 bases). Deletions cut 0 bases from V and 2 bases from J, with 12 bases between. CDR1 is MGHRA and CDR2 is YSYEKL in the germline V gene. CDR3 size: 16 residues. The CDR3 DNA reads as TGCGCCAGCAGCCAAGAAGGGGCCAGTTTCACAGATACGCAGTATTTT. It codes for CASSQEGASFTDTQYF.

Here the CDR3 DNA reads TGTGCCAGCAGCAGCGGGAAGGGGACCTACGAGCAGTACGTC. Protein product: CASSSGKGTYEQYV. The chain carries TRBV21-1 and TRBJ2-7; TRBD2 is the table's D call, not checked against the DNA. TRBV21-1 is described as a pseudogene. This CDR3 spans 14 amino acids.

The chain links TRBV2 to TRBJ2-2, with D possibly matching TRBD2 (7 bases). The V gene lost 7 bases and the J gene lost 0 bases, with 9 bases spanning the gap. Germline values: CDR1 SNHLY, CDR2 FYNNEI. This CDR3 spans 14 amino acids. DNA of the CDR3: TGTGCCAGCATGGGGGGGCCGAACACCGGGGAGCTGTTTTTT. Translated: CASMGGPNTGELFF.

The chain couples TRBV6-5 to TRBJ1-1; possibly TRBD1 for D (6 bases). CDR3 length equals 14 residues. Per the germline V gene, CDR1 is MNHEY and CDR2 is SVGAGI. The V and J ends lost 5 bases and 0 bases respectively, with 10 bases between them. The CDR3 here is CASSTQGLNTEAFF. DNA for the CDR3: TGTGCCAGCAGTACGCAGGGGTTGAACACTGAAGCTTTCTTT.

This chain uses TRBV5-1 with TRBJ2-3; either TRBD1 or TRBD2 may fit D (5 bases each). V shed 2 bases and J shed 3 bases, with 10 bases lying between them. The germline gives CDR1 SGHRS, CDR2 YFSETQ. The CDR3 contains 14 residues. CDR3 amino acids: CASSLRGETDTQYF. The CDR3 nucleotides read TGCGCCAGCAGCTTAAGGGGAGAAACAGATACGCAGTATTTT.

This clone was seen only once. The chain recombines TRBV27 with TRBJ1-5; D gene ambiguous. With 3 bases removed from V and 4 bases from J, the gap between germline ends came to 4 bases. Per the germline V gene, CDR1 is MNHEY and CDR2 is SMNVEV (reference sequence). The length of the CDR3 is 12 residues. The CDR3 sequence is CASSFQNQPQHF. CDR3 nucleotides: TGTGCCAGCAGTTTCCAGAATCAGCCCCAGCATTTT.